The table lists the clone carrying this T cell receptor (beta chain) with a few counts. At one end the junction does not follow the germline gene, possibly because of a read error. This specimen comes from a study of T-cell memory formation after mild COVID-19. For the study at large: Across donors, TCR clusters were largely donor specific.

The V gene's germline CDR1 is DFQATT and CDR2 SNEGSKA (reference sequence). The CDR3 covers 15 residues. The 5'RACE method, run with constant-segment primers, produced TCR alpha and TCR beta cDNA libraries (carrying sample barcodes and UMIs). TCRdb ran MiXCR on the 5' RACE reads and lists one entry per CDR3 protein. The sample comprises hundreds of thousands of distinct CDR3 sequences, more than 20% of which are singletons, and approximately 13% rests with the top ten. Material for sequencing was PBMCs or a T cell subset sorted from them (not recorded which). The chain couples TRBV20-1 to TRBJ2-4, with D tentatively TRBD1 (5 bases). The origin of this receptor is an adult woman who had mild COVID-19 (a few samples of this study predate the infection). Cell type and time point are not known. CDR3 protein: CSARGRAIAKNIQYF. The DNA for the CDR3 is TGCAGTGCCAGAGGCAGGGCAATAGCCAAAAACATTCAGTACTTC.